This T cell receptor beta chain derives from a study of T cell responses to AZD1222 COVID-19 vaccine. Study findings and constraints: The study sampled repertoires only after the peak T cell response.

TCRdb keeps only in-frame clones here, not all; method: immunoSEQ multiplex PCR. The sample carries 95,000 to 110,000 clones, approximately 86% recorded once. A word on this clone: As yet, its antigen is unknown.

The sample consisted of peripheral blood, taken 28 days after the second dose of the MenACWY control vaccine. This clonotype was obtained from an adult who received the MenACWY meningococcal vaccine as a control.

This CDR3 is CSAGTGGAYEQYF. The CDR3 region has the DNA TGCAGCGCGGGGACAGGGGGAGCCTACGAGCAGTACTTC. The chain carries TRBV29-1 and TRBJ2-7, with 11 bases that match TRBD1. The ends lost 7 bases at V and 2 bases at J; junction bases unmatched: 4. The CDR3 loop spans 13 amino acids. Germline V gives CDR1 SQVTM, CDR2 ANQGSEA.